This T cell receptor beta chain came from a study of blood T cells in healthy people across ages (dated by TCRdb to 2014 to 2015). Regarding the study in general: In model experiments, roughly one uniquely barcoded TCR beta cDNA molecule per two T cells was captured by template switching. The study analyzed two additional independent replicas of 1 million unique cDNA reads from the same blood draw for two donors, one aged 18 to 29 and one aged 80 or older. To track age-related changes in TCR beta repertoire diversity, the study relied on deep sequencing normalized with unique cDNA molecular identifiers. The donors were divided into four age groups: young (average about 16 years), middle-aged (around 37), aged (about 60) and long-lived (roughly 88). Donors of different ages were randomly distributed across sequencing lanes to avoid experimental bias. Findings and caveats that apply to the study as a whole: Since profiling was done on bulk unsorted PBMCs, naive and antigen-experienced compartments could not be conclusively compared. Observed TCR beta diversity per million T cells fell roughly linearly with age, and a significant reduction was already apparent by age approximately 40. Compared with the aged group, more naive CD4+ T cells, fewer expanded clones and increased TCR diversity were shown by the long-lived group, suggesting age selection. The percentage of naive T cells measured by flow cytometry correlated strongly with observed TCR beta diversity. Because the CMV infection status of the donors was unknown, age-related changes in expanded clonotypes may potentially have been confounded. Estimates of total diversity from one million sequenced T cells were regarded as lower bounds and underestimates.

Libraries were built with 5' RACE. The reads were generated on an Illumina HiSeq 2500. A second PCR of roughly 7 to 11 cycles was performed with a sample-barcoded 5' primer and a J-beta primer mix. A template-switch 5' adaptor carrying 12 random nucleotides introduced a unique molecular identifier onto each TCR beta cDNA molecule. Each sample yielded at least 3 million CDR3-containing paired-end reads. The Mint cDNA synthesis kit, primed by a TRBC-specific oligonucleotide, was used to synthesize first-strand cDNA from all RNA. All cDNA was treated with uracil-DNA glycosylase and then went through a first 18-cycle PCR with the universal primers M1SS and BC2_uni_R. The paper's processing steps were these. Each sample was normalized by randomly selecting 1 million high-quality reads, each carrying a distinct molecular identifier. Reads with shared molecular identifiers were discarded instead of being binned into consensus sequences. MiTCR, run with a Q25 quality threshold and the strictest error-elimination algorithm, handled CDR3 identification, clonotype clustering and error correction. Lower-bound total TCR beta diversity was estimated with a nonparametric unseen species model using Euler transformation. Through fastp at Q25 and MiXCR, TCRdb rebuilt clones from the public reads, retaining in-frame beta chains. When rows share a CDR3 protein, they turn into one entry using the most common DNA and genes. The V and J calls, along with clone size, are taken from TCRdb and not from the paper's own processing. Counted in this sample were 720,000 or so distinct CDR3 sequences; 40% to 50% of them appeared once. Clones ranked in the top ten supply about 30% of the sample.

Donors were about 36 systemically healthy Caucasian individuals from Russia aged 6 to 90 years. Ten milliliters of peripheral blood were drawn from each donor into EDTA-treated Vacutainer tubes. Ficoll-Paque density-gradient centrifugation was used to isolate PBMCs, with at least 6.5 million per sample. Total RNA was extracted from PBMCs with Trizol reagent, with at least 5.5 micrograms obtained per sample. For every donor, an aliquot of PBMCs went through flow cytometry to measure the percentages of naive CD45RAhigh/CD27high T cells. Turning to this clonotype: The antigen it binds to is not known. No qualities accompany the bases; no much larger clone lies one base away.

The CDR3 numbers 15 residues from cysteine through phenylalanine. This entry keeps only the CDR3 DNA: 45 bases, framed from base 1. The germline V end is reduced by 3 bases and the J end by 6 bases; junction bases left unmatched: 5. Via the germline V gene, CDR1 is SGDLS and CDR2 YYNGEE. Sequencing input: blood. The V and J genes are TRBV9 and TRBJ2-1, and TRBD2 matches 11 of the central bases. The receptor comes from a man older than 75 in good health. The CDR3 protein sequence reads: CASSARLAGFNEQFF. The DNA sequence reads TGTGCCAGCAGCGCCCGACTAGCGGGATTCAATGAGCAGTTCTTC.